A selection of T cell receptor beta chains follows, all from one sample in a study of cytomegalovirus exposure and HLA in healthy donors. Sequencing used immunoSEQ multiplex PCR; TCRdb keeps in-frame clones, though not all of them. The sample lists about 170,000 clones, about 85% occurring once. The sequenced sample consisted of PBMCs. These receptors all come from a man younger than 35 in good health and CMV-seropositive. CDR3s include the opening cysteine and the closing phenylalanine or tryptophan. The D gene is left open where the match is weak. Clone size is not always given. Where it is, it says once, few, many or a class for expanded clones.

V: TRBV7-9
D: .
size: .
J: TRBJ1-1
DNA: TGTGCCAGCACCGTAACTAAAAACACTGAAGCTTTCTTT
CDR3: CASTVTKNTEAFF

V: TRBV4-3
D: .
size: .
J: TRBJ1-1
DNA: TGCGCCAGCAGCCGATCTATGAACACTGAAGCTTTCTTT
CDR3: CASSRSMNTEAFF

V: TRBV29-1
D: TRBD2
size: .
J: TRBJ2-3
DNA: TGCAGCTTCGCGAGCGGGACCTGGGATACGCAGTATTTT
CDR3: CSFASGTWDTQYF

V: TRBV15
D: .
size: .
J: TRBJ2-3
DNA: TGTGCCACCAGCAGAGCCACAGGGAGAGTCACAGATACGCAGTATTTT
CDR3: CATSRATGRVTDTQYF

V: TRBV29-1
D: TRBD2
size: .
J: TRBJ2-3
DNA: TGCAGCGGGACTAGCGGGGGTGCAGATACGCAGTATTTT
CDR3: CSGTSGGADTQYF

V: TRBV5-1
D: TRBD2
size: .
J: TRBJ2-1
DNA: TGCGCCAGCAGCCCATCTAGCGGGGGGGCTAGCCACAATGAGCAGTTCTTC
CDR3: CASSPSSGGASHNEQFF

V: TRBV4-3
D: .
size: few
J: TRBJ1-6
DNA: TGCGCCAGCAGCCAAGCTTGGAGCGACAGTAATTCACCCCTCCACTTT
CDR3: CASSQAWSDSNSPLHF

V: TRBV25-1
D: .
size: .
J: TRBJ1-4
DNA: TGTGCCAGCAGTGTGGACTTTCTCACAACTAATGAAAAACTGTTTTTT
CDR3: CASSVDFLTTNEKLFF

V: TRBV15
D: TRBD1
size: .
J: TRBJ1-5
DNA: TGTGCCACCAGACAGGGGGATTTCGGGAATCAGCCCCAGCATTTT
CDR3: CATRQGDFGNQPQHF

V: TRBV7-9
D: TRBD2
size: once
J: TRBJ2-1
DNA: TGTGCCAGCAGCTTGACTAGCGGGGGAAATAATGAGCAGTTCTTC
CDR3: CASSLTSGGNNEQFF

V: TRBV7-2
D: TRBD1
size: .
J: TRBJ2-7
DNA: TGTGCCAGCAGCCCGAGGACAGGGGACCTCTTGGCCTACGAGCAGTACTTC
CDR3: CASSPRTGDLLAYEQYF

V: TRBV27
D: .
size: .
J: TRBJ2-7
DNA: TGTGCCAGCAGCCGGACAGTAACCTACGAGCAGTACTTC
CDR3: CASSRTVTYEQYF

V: TRBV18
D: .
size: .
J: TRBJ2-7
DNA: TGTGCCAGCTCACCGGGCTCCCTCCACTCCTACGAGCAGTACTTC
CDR3: CASSPGSLHSYEQYF

V: TRBV5-6
D: .
size: .
J: TRBJ1-1
DNA: TGTGCCAGCAGCTCCCAGAGAGGGCAGACTGAAGCTTTCTTT
CDR3: CASSSQRGQTEAFF

V: TRBV19
D: TRBD1
size: .
J: TRBJ1-5
DNA: TGTGCCAGTAGTACCACAGGGGGCGCGGGTGGCAATCAGCCCCAGCATTTT
CDR3: CASSTTGGAGGNQPQHF

V: TRBV6-1
D: .
size: .
J: TRBJ2-2
DNA: TGTGCCAGCAGTCTCGATACAGGGAACACCGGGGAGCTGTTTTTT
CDR3: CASSLDTGNTGELFF

V: TRBV10-3
D: TRBD2
size: once
J: TRBJ2-3
DNA: TGTGCCATCAATGCGGGGGGGTTACCAGATACGCAGTATTTT
CDR3: CAINAGGLPDTQYF

V: TRBV18
D: TRBD1
size: once
J: TRBJ2-2
DNA: TGTGCCAGCTCCCTAAAACCGACAGGGCCGAACACCGGGGAGCTGTTTTTT
CDR3: CASSLKPTGPNTGELFF

V: TRBV7-8
D: .
size: .
J: TRBJ2-3
DNA: TGTGCCAGCAGCTTAACCCCGGGCACAGATACGCAGTATTTT
CDR3: CASSLTPGTDTQYF

V: TRBV4-3
D: .
size: once
J: TRBJ1-3
DNA: TGCGCCAGCAGCCAACGGGGAGCCGTCTCTGGAAACACCATATATTTT
CDR3: CASSQRGAVSGNTIYF

V: TRBV10-2
D: .
size: .
J: TRBJ1-3
DNA: TGCGCCAGCAGTTCCGGACAGAAGGCTGGAAACACCATATATTTT
CDR3: CASSSGQKAGNTIYF

V: TRBV9
D: .
size: few
J: TRBJ2-7
DNA: TGTGCCAGCAGCTCGAGCTCCTACGAGCAGTACTTC
CDR3: CASSSSSYEQYF

V: TRBV10-3
D: TRBD1
size: .
J: TRBJ1-2
DNA: TGTGCCATCAGTGAGGTCCTAGGGGACAGGGGTGGCTACACCTTC
CDR3: CAISEVLGDRGGYTF

V: TRBV13
D: TRBD2
size: once
J: TRBJ2-2
DNA: TGTGCCAGCAGCTCGGGACTAGCGGGGGCCAAAACCGGGGAGCTGTTTTTT
CDR3: CASSSGLAGAKTGELFF

V: TRBV7-2
D: TRBD1
size: few
J: TRBJ2-7
DNA: TGTGCCAGCAGCCCCACTAGGGGGCCCTACGAGCAGTACTTC
CDR3: CASSPTRGPYEQYF

V: TRBV18
D: TRBD1
size: once
J: TRBJ2-7
DNA: TGTGCCAGCTCACCAAACTCCGGGGACAGGTTCTACTTC
CDR3: CASSPNSGDRFYF

V: TRBV7-9
D: .
size: few
J: TRBJ2-3
DNA: TGTGCCAGCAGGTTGGTCTCTAATCCTAGCACAGATACGCAGTATTTT
CDR3: CASRLVSNPSTDTQYF

V: TRBV9
D: .
size: .
J: TRBJ1-1
DNA: TGTGCCAGCAGCGCGATACACGGAGGTAACACTGAAGCTTTCTTT
CDR3: CASSAIHGGNTEAFF

V: TRBV30
D: .
size: .
J: TRBJ2-1
DNA: TGTGCCTGGAGTGTTTCATATGAGCAGTTCTTC
CDR3: CAWSVSYEQFF

V: TRBV6-4
D: .
size: .
J: TRBJ2-2
DNA: TGTGCCAGCAGTGACTTCCACAGCCTCGCGAACACCGGGGAGCTGTTTTTT
CDR3: CASSDFHSLANTGELFF

V: TRBV15
D: .
size: once
J: TRBJ1-3
DNA: TGTGCCACCAGCAGAGACAGGGCTACTGGAAACACCATATATTTT
CDR3: CATSRDRATGNTIYF

V: TRBV11-2
D: .
size: .
J: TRBJ1-6
DNA: TGTGCCAGCAGCCTAAACCAGGGACAATCACCCCTCCACTTT
CDR3: CASSLNQGQSPLHF

V: TRBV5-4
D: .
size: .
J: TRBJ2-5
DNA: TGTGCCAGCAGCTTGGGTCAGGGCAACCAAGAGACCCAGTACTTC
CDR3: CASSLGQGNQETQYF

V: TRBV19
D: TRBD1
size: .
J: TRBJ2-4
DNA: TGTGCCAGTAGGGGGACAGGGAAAAACAGTCAGTACTTC
CDR3: CASRGTGKNSQYF

V: TRBV9
D: TRBD1
size: .
J: TRBJ1-6
DNA: TGTGCCAGCAGCGGGGGGGACAGGGGCTCACCCCTCCACTTT
CDR3: CASSGGDRGSPLHF

V: TRBV4-1
D: .
size: .
J: TRBJ1-1
DNA: TGCGCCAGCCGTCGGGGGGGCTTAGTAATGAACACTGAAGCTTTCTTT
CDR3: CASRRGGLVMNTEAFF

V: TRBV7-9
D: TRBD1
size: .
J: TRBJ1-6
DNA: TGTGCCTCCTGGGACAGTTCCAATAATTCACCCCTCCACTTT
CDR3: CASWDSSNNSPLHF

V: TRBV18
D: .
size: .
J: TRBJ2-4
DNA: TGTGCCAGCTCACCATATTTTAAGGGGGACATTCAGTACTTC
CDR3: CASSPYFKGDIQYF